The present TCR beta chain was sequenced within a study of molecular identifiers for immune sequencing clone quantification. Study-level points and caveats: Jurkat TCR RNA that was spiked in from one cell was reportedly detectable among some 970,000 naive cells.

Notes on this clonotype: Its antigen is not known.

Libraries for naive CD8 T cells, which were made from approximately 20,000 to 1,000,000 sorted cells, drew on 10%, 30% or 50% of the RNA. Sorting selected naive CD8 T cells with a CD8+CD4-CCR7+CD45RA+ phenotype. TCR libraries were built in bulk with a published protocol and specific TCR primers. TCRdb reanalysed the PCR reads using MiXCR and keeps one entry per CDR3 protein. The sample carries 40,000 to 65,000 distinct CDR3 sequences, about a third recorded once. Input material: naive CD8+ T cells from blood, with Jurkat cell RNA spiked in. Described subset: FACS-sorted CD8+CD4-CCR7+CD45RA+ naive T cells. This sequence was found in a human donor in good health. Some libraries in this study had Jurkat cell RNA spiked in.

CDR3 protein: CASSQDRQGLRPLHF. CDR3 DNA sequence: TGCGCCAGCAGCCAAGACCGGCAGGGGCTAAGACCCCTCCACTTT. The chain couples TRBV4-3 to TRBJ1-6; possibly TRBD1 for D (6 bases). V lost 0 bases to trimming and J lost 12 bases, with 15 bases between them. Germline CDR1 and CDR2: LGHNA and YSLEER. CDR3 length equals 15 residues.